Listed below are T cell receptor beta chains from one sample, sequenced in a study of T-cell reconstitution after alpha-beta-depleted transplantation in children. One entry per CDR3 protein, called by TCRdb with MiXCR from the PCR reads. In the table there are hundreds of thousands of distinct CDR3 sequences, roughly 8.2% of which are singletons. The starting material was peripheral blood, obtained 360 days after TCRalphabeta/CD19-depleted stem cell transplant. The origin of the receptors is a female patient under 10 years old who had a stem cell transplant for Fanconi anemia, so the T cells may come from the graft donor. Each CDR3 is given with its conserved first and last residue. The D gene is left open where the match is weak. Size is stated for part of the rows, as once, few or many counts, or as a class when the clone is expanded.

TGTGCCAGCAGCCAAGTATACCCGAACACCGGGGAGCTGTTTTTT CASSQVYPNTGELFF NA TRBV3-1 few TRBJ2-2
TGCAGCGTTGCCCCGGAACAGACCGGGGAGCTGTTTTTT CSVAPEQTGELFF NA TRBV29-1 many TRBJ2-2
TGTGCCAGCAGTTTTCAATCGGACAGAAATGAAAAACTGTTTTTT CASSFQSDRNEKLFF NA TRBV12-3/TRBV12-4 many TRBJ1-4
TGTGCCAGCAGTTACTCGGGACAGGGGGCTTCACCCCTCCACTTT CASSYSGQGASPLHF TRBD1 TRBV6-5 few TRBJ1-6
TGTGCCAGCAGCTTGGTGCCCGACGAGACCCAGTACTTC CASSLVPDETQYF NA TRBV5-6 many TRBJ2-5
TGTGCCAGCAGTTACTCTCGCACTGAAGCTTTCTTT CASSYSRTEAFF NA TRBV6-2/TRBV6-3 many TRBJ1-1
TGCGCCAGCAGCGTCAAACAGGGGGCGATAGCTTTCTTT CASSVKQGAIAFF TRBD1 TRBV5-1 many TRBJ1-1
TGCAGTGCGGAACCCAGGGGGCGGTTGGGCTATGGCTACACCTTC CSAEPRGRLGYGYTF TRBD1 TRBV20-1 NA TRBJ1-2
TGCGCCAGCAGCTTGGGTGACAGTTCCTCCTACGAGCAGTACTTC CASSLGDSSSYEQYF NA TRBV5-1 many TRBJ2-7
TGTGCCAGCACCGACCAGGGGTCGGGTGGAGACTACGAGCAGTACTTC CASTDQGSGGDYEQYF NA TRBV6-2/TRBV6-3 many TRBJ2-7
TGTGCCAGCAGTTATGGGCGGGGCCGCTCTGGAAACACCATATATTTT CASSYGRGRSGNTIYF NA TRBV12-3/TRBV12-4 many TRBJ1-3
TGTGCCAGCAGCTCAGGGACAGGGAGCTCCTACGAGCAGTACTTC CASSSGTGSSYEQYF TRBD1 TRBV7-6 few TRBJ2-7
TGCGCCAGCAGCTTTGGCAGGGTTTTACAAGAGACCCAGTACTTC CASSFGRVLQETQYF NA TRBV5-1 many TRBJ2-5
TGTGCCATCAGGGAGGACAGCCTTTATCAGCCCCAGCATTTT CAIREDSLYQPQHF NA TRBV10-3 many TRBJ1-5
TGCAGCGTTGAAGATCAGGGTAAATGGGGACAGAGCTTC CSVEDQGKWGQSF TRBD1 TRBV29-1 few TRBJ1-2
TGTGCCAGCAGCCAAGATCCAGACAGGCGGTCCGAGCAGTACTTC CASSQDPDRRSEQYF NA TRBV4-2 NA TRBJ2-7
TGCAGTGCAGGGGTGCGGGGGGACTACGAGCAGTACTTC CSAGVRGDYEQYF TRBD2 TRBV20-1 NA TRBJ2-7
TGCAGTGCTATACGACCGGGGACTAGTTTTTTCAATGAGCAGTTCTTC CSAIRPGTSFFNEQFF TRBD2 TRBV20-1 NA TRBJ2-1
TGTGCCAGCAGTTACTGGGAAGGGAATGGGGCCAACGTCCTGACTTTC CASSYWEGNGANVLTF NA TRBV6-5 many TRBJ2-6
TGCGCCAGCAGCCTTCAGGGGCAGGACACCGGGGAGCTGTTTTTT CASSLQGQDTGELFF NA TRBV5-1 many TRBJ2-2
TGTGCCAGCAGTTCCCCCCGTCTTCCGAACTACGAGCAGTACTTC CASSSPRLPNYEQYF NA TRBV28 many TRBJ2-7
TGTGCCAGCAGAGCGACAGGGGCTGCGAATGGCTACACCTTC CASRATGAANGYTF TRBD1 TRBV25-1 few TRBJ1-2
TGTGCCAGCAGTGAACTCAGGACGTTCGGCTTGAACACTGAAGCTTTCTTT CASSELRTFGLNTEAFF NA TRBV2 NA TRBJ1-1
TGTGCCAGCAGTTTATCGGGGACAGCCTACAATGAGCAGTTCTTC CASSLSGTAYNEQFF TRBD1 TRBV27 few TRBJ2-1
TGCGCCAGCAGCTTGGGTCTCACGAACACTGAAGCTTTCTTT CASSLGLTNTEAFF NA TRBV5-1 many TRBJ1-1
TGTGCCAGCAGCTTAAGGGGCGGACAGCCCCAGCATTTT CASSLRGGQPQHF NA TRBV7-9 many TRBJ1-5
TGTGCCAGCAGCTTGAGGGGAGCCTCCTACAATGAGCAGTTCTTC CASSLRGASYNEQFF NA TRBV7-2 NA TRBJ2-1
TGCGCCAGCAGCTTCTTTCCTGGCGGGGGGGGCAATGAGCAGTTCTTC CASSFFPGGGGNEQFF TRBD2 TRBV5-1 many TRBJ2-1
TGTGCCAGCAGCCCAACTGAACAGGGTTATGGAAACACCATATATTTT CASSPTEQGYGNTIYF NA TRBV11-2 few TRBJ1-3
TGTGCCAGCAGTTTTTCGACAGGGTTCTACGAGCAGTACTTC CASSFSTGFYEQYF TRBD1 TRBV6-2/TRBV6-3 many TRBJ2-7
TGTGCCAGCAGCTTTACCGGGACTAGCACGACCGGGGAGCTGTTTTTT CASSFTGTSTTGELFF TRBD2 TRBV7-2 few TRBJ2-2
TGTGCCAGCAAGGTCCGGGAAGGGTGGAAGGAAAAACTGTTTTTT CASKVREGWKEKLFF NA TRBV25-1 NA TRBJ1-4
TGTGCCAGCTCACCCGAGTTGGATTTTACTGAAGCTTTCTTT CASSPELDFTEAFF NA TRBV18 NA TRBJ1-1
TGTGCCAGCAGCTTGTTCGGCACGGCAGGGGAGGAGGCTTTCTTT CASSLFGTAGEEAFF NA TRBV5-5 many TRBJ1-1
TGCGGAGCGGGGCAAGAGACCCAGTTCTTC CGAGQETQFF TRBD2 TRBV30 NA TRBJ2-1
TGTGCCAGCAGCTCGCCGGGAGGGGGGTTGTACACTGAAGCTTTCTTT CASSSPGGGLYTEAFF NA TRBV11-2 few TRBJ1-1
TGTGCCAGCAGCTTAGGTGATCTTTGGGACAGGGGCCACAATGAGCAGTTCTTC CASSLGDLWDRGHNEQFF TRBD1 TRBV11-3 few TRBJ2-1
TGCGCCAGCAGCTATTATGAGACGAGCTCTGGAAACACCATATATTTT CASSYYETSSGNTIYF NA TRBV5-1 many TRBJ1-3
TGTGCCAGCAGCGGCTTTCAGGGATACGAGCAGTACTTC CASSGFQGYEQYF NA TRBV9 many TRBJ2-7
TGTGCCAGCAGCTTAGCGGGGGCCCTGTACAATGAGCAGTTCTTC CASSLAGALYNEQFF NA TRBV7-3 many TRBJ2-1
TGCGCCAGCAGGTTTACAGGGGCCTACAATGAGCAGTTCTTC CASRFTGAYNEQFF TRBD1 TRBV5-1 many TRBJ2-1
TGTGCCAGCAGCCCGGACTTCCCGGTCTACGAGCAGTACTTC CASSPDFPVYEQYF NA TRBV7-9 NA TRBJ2-7
TGCGCCAGCAGCCAAGGGGGGCAATGGAACTATGGCTACACCTTC CASSQGGQWNYGYTF NA TRBV4-3 many TRBJ1-2
TGTGCCAGCAGTTTAGGCGGGACAGAGAACGGGGTCCAAGAGACCCAGTACTTC CASSLGGTENGVQETQYF NA TRBV28 many TRBJ2-5
TGTGCCAGCAGTTTATCCGGGAGCTCTGGGGCCAACGTCCTGACTTTC CASSLSGSSGANVLTF NA TRBV28 NA TRBJ2-6
TGTGCCAGCAGCTTAGGGACTAGCAATGAGCAGTTCTTC CASSLGTSNEQFF TRBD2 TRBV7-2 many TRBJ2-1
TGCGCCAGCAGCTTGGAAAGGGCCTATGGCTACACCTTC CASSLERAYGYTF NA TRBV5-1 NA TRBJ1-2
TGCAGTGCTAGAGATCGTTTTCGGGCAGTGAACACTGAAGCTTTCTTT CSARDRFRAVNTEAFF NA TRBV20-1 many TRBJ1-1
TGTGCCAGCAGCTTAGGGACCACTTCTGAGACCCAGTACTTC CASSLGTTSETQYF NA TRBV7-9 many TRBJ2-5
TGTGCCATCGCCAGGAACACTGAAGCTTTCTTT CAIARNTEAFF NA TRBV12-3/TRBV12-4 many TRBJ1-1
TGCAGTGCTAGAGTCACCCCGAGGGAAAGCAATCAGCCCCAGCATTTT CSARVTPRESNQPQHF NA TRBV20-1 NA TRBJ1-5
TGCGCCAGCAGCTTTTCACAGGCAGTCTATGGCTACACCTTC CASSFSQAVYGYTF NA TRBV5-1 NA TRBJ1-2
TGTGCCAGCACCCTTAAGCGGGGGGGCCGGCTGTTTTTT CASTLKRGGRLFF TRBD2 TRBV7-3 NA TRBJ2-2
TGTGCCAGCAGCTCAGGGGTAAATCAGCCCCAGCATTTT CASSSGVNQPQHF NA TRBV5-6 few TRBJ1-5
TGTGCCAGCAGTTACGGGACAGCACTAAGTGGTGAGCAGTTCTTC CASSYGTALSGEQFF TRBD1 TRBV12-3/TRBV12-4 many TRBJ2-1
TGTGCCAGCAGTTTATCTAGGACCACTACAGATACGCAGTATTTT CASSLSRTTTDTQYF NA TRBV12-3/TRBV12-4 NA TRBJ2-3
TGCAGCGTTGAATTCGGCCTCAATGAGCAGTTCTTC CSVEFGLNEQFF NA TRBV29-1 many TRBJ2-1